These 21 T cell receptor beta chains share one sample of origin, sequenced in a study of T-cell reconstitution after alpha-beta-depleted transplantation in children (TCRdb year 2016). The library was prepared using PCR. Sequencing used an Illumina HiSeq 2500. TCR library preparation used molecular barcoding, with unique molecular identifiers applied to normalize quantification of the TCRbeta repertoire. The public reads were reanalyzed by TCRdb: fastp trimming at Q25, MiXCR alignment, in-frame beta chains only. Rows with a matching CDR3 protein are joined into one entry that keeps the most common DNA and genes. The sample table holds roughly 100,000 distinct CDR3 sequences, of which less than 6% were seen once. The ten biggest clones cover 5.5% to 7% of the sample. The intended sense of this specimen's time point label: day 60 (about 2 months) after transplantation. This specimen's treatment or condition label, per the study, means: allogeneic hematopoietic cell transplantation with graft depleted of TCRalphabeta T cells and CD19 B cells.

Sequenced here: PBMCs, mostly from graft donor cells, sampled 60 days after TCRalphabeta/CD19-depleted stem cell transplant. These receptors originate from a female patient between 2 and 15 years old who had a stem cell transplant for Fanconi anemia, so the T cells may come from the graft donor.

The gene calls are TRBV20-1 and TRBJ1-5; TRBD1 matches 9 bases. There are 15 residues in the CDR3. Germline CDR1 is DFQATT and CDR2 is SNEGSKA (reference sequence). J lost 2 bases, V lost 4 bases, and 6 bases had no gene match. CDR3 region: CSAIAGTGRNQPQHF. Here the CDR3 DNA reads TGCAGTGCTATCGCCGGGACAGGGCGCAATCAGCCCCAGCATTTT.

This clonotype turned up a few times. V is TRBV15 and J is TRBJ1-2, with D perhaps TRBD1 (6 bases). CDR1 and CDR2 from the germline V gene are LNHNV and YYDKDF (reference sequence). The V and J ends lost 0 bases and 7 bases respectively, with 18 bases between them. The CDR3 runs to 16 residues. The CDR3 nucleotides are TGTGCCACCAGCAGAGATCTGACAGGCGCTGGGGGTGGCTACACCTTC. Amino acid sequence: CATSRDLTGAGGGYTF.

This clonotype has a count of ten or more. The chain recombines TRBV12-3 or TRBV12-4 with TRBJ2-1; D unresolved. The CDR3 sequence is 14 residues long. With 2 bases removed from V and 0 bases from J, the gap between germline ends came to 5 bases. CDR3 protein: CASSLISSYNEQFF. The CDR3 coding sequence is TGTGCCAGCAGTTTAATAAGCTCCTACAATGAGCAGTTCTTC.

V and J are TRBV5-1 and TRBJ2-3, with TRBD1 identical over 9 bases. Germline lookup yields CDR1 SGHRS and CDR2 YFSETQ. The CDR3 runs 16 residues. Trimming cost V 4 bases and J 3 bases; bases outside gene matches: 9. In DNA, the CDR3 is TGCGCCAGCAGCCTAGACCGGGACAGGGTAACAGATACGCAGTATTTT. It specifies CASSLDRDRVTDTQYF. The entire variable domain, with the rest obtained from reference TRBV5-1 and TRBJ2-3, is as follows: KAGVTQTPRYLIKTRGQQVTLSCSPISGHRSVSWYQQTPGQGLQFLFEYFSETQRNKGNFPGRFSGRQFSNSRSEMNVSTLELGDSALYLCASSLDRDRVTDTQYFGPGTRLTVL.

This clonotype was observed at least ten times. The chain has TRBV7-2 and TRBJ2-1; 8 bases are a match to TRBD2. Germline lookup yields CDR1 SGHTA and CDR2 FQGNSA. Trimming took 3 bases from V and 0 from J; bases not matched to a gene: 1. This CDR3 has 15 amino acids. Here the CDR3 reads CASSFTSGSYNEQFF. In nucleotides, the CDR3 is TGTGCCAGCAGCTTTACTAGCGGCTCCTACAATGAGCAGTTCTTC.

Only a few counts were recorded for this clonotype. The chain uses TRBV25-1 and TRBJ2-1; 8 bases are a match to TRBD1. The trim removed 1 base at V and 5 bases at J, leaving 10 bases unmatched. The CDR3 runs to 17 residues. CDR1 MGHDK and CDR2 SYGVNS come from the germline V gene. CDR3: CASSEWGTGGEDNEQFF. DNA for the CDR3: TGTGCCAGCAGTGAATGGGGGACAGGCGGGGAGGACAATGAGCAGTTCTTC.

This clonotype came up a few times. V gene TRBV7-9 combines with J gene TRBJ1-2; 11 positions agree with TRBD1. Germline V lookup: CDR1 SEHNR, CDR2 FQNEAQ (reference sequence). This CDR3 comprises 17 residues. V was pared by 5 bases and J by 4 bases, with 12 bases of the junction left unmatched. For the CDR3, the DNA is TGTGCCAGCAGCGGACCGGGACAGGGGGTGTTCTTCTATGGCTACACCTTC. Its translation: CASSGPGQGVFFYGYTF.

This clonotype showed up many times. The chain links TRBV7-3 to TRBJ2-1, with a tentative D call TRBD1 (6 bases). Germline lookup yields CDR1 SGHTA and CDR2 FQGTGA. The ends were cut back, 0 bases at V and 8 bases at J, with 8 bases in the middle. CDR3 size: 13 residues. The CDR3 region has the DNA TGTGCCAGCAGCTTAACGGGGGCTGATGAGCAGTTCTTC. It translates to CASSLTGADEQFF.

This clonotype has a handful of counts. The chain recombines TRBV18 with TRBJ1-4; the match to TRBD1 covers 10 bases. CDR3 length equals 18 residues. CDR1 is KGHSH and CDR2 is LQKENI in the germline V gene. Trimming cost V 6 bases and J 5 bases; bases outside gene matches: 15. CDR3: CASSPLSGTGAKNEKLFF. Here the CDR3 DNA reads TGTGCCAGCTCGCCGCTCTCCGGGACAGGGGCAAAAAATGAAAAACTGTTTTTT.

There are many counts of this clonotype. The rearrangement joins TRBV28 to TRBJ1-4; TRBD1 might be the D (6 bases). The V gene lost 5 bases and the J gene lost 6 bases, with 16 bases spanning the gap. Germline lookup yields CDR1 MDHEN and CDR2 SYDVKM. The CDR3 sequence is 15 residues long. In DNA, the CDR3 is TGTGCCAGCAGTGATGGCTCAGGGGTTCATGAAAAACTGTTTTTT. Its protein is CASSDGSGVHEKLFF.

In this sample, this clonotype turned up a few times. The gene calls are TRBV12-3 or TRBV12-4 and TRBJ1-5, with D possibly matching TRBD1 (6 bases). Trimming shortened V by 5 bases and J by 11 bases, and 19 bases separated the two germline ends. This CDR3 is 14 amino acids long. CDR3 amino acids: CASSPGTPLKTQHF. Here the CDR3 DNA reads TGTGCCAGCAGTCCAGGGACACCCTTAAAAACCCAGCATTTT.

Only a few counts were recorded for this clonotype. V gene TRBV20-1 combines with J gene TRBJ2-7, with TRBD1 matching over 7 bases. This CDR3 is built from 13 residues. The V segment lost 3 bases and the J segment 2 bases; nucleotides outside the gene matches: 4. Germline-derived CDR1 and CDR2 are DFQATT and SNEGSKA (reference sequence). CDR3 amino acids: CSARGTETYEQYF. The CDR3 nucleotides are TGCAGTGCTAGGGGGACAGAGACCTACGAGCAGTACTTC.

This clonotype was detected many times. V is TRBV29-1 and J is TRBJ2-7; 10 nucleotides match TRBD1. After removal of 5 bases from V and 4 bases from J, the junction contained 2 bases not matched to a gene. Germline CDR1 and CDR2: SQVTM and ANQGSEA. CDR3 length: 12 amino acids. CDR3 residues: CSVLGQGYEQYF. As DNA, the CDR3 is TGCAGCGTTCTGGGACAGGGGTACGAGCAGTACTTC.

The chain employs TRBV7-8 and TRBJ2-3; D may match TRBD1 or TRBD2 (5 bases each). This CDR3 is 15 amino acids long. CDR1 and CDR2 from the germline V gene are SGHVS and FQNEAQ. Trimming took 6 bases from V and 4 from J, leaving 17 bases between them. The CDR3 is CASRRDPGPPDTQYF. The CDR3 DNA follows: TGTGCCAGCAGGCGAGACCCGGGACCACCAGATACGCAGTATTTT.

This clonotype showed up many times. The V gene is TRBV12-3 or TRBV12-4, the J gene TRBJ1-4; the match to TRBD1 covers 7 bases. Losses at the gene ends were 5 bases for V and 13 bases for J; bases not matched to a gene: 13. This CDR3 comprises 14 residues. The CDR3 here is CASSRQGLPAGLFF. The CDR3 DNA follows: TGTGCCAGCAGTCGACAGGGCCTCCCTGCGGGACTGTTTTTT.

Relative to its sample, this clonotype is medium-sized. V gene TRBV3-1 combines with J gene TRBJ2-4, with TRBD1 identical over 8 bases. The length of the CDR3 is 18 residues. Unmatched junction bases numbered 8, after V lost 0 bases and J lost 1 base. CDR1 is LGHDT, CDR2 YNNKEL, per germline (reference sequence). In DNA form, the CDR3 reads TGTGCCAGCAGCCAAGAAGTCTATAGGGACAGGGCCAAAAACATTCAGTACTTC. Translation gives CASSQEVYRDRAKNIQYF. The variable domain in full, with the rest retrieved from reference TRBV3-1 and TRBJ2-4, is DTAVSQTPKYLVTQMGNDKSIKCEQNLGHDTMYWYKQDSKKFLKIMFSYNNKELIINETVPNRFSPKSPDKAHLNLHINSLELGDSAVYFCASSQEVYRDRAKNIQYFGAGTRLSVL.

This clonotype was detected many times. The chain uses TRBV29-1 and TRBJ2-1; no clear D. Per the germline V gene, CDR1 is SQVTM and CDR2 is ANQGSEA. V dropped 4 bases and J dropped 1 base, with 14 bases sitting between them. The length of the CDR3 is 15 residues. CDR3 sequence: CSVGILGTSYNEQFF. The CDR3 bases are TGCAGCGTTGGTATCCTTGGCACATCCTACAATGAGCAGTTCTTC.

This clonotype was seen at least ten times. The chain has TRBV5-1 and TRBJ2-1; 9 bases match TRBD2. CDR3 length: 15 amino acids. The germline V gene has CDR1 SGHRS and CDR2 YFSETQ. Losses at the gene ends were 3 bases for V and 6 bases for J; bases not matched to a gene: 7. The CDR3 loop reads CASSSREGLVNEQFF. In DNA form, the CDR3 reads TGCGCCAGCAGCTCGCGGGAGGGCCTGGTCAATGAGCAGTTCTTC.

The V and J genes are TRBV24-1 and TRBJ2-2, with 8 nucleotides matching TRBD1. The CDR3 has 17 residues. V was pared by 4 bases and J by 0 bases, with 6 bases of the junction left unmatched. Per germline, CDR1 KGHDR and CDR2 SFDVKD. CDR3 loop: CATSDWAQGANTGELFF. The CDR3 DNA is TGTGCCACCAGTGACTGGGCACAGGGGGCGAACACCGGGGAGCTGTTTTTT.

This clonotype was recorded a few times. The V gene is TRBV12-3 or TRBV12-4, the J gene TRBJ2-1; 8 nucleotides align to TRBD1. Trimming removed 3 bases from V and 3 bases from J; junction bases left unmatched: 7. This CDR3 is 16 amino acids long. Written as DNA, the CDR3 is TGTGCCAGCAGTTTTTTGACAGGGGCTGTCTACAATGAGCAGTTCTTC. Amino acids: CASSFLTGAVYNEQFF.

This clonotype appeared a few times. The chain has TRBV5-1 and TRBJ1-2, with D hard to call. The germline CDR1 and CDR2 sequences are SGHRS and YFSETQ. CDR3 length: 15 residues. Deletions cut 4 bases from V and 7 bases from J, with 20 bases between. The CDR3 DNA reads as TGCGCCAGCAGCCCGAGTCCAGCCCCGACTGGTGGCTACACCTTC. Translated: CASSPSPAPTGGYTF.